The rows below give T cell receptor beta chains drawn from one sample of a study of CD8 T cells in Susac syndrome. TCRdb re-analysed the immunoSEQ multiplex PCR reads in MiXCR, keeping a single row per CDR3 protein. The data contain around 140,000 distinct CDR3 sequences, approximately 95% of them singletons. Sequenced: CD4+ T cells from PBMCs. These receptor sequences come from a human donor with Susac syndrome. Each CDR3 is given with its conserved first and last residue. D genes are given only for firm matches. Size is stated for part of the rows, as once, few or many counts, or as a class when the clone is expanded.

j_gene	d_gene	v_gene	abundance	CDR3nt	CDR3aa
TRBJ2-5	TRBD2	TRBV7-2	-	TGTGCCAGCAGCCAAGGACTAGCGGGAGTAGAGACCCAGTACTTC	CASSQGLAGVETQYF
TRBJ2-3	-	TRBV29-1	-	TGCAGCGTTTCCCCGGATACGCAGTATTTT	CSVSPDTQYF
TRBJ2-1	-	TRBV20-1	-	TGCAGTGCTACTCAGTTCGAGACAGCCTCCTACAATGAGCAGTTCTTC	CSATQFETASYNEQFF
TRBJ2-5	-	TRBV9	-	TGTGCCAGCAGCGTAGCGGTACGGGCAAGGCAAGAGACCCAGTACTTC	CASSVAVRARQETQYF
TRBJ1-5	-	TRBV5-1	-	TGCGCCAGCAGCTCGGACAGCCCTAATCAGCCCCAGCATTTT	CASSSDSPNQPQHF
TRBJ1-3	-	TRBV30	-	TGTGCCTCCGGAGGGGGAGGGGGGGCCTTCTCTGGAAACACCATATATTTT	CASGGGGGAFSGNTIYF
TRBJ2-1	-	TRBV3-1	once	TGTGCCAGCAGCCAAGACGGGGGGCGATACAATGAGCAGTTCTTC	CASSQDGGRYNEQFF
TRBJ1-5	TRBD1	TRBV9	-	TGTGCCAGCAGCGTAGAGGGGGCAGGCGGGGGTCAGCCCCAGCATTTT	CASSVEGAGGGQPQHF
TRBJ2-5	-	TRBV5-1	-	TGCGCCAGCAGCTTGGTCAGCCAAGAGACCCAGTACTTC	CASSLVSQETQYF
TRBJ2-5	-	TRBV12-3/TRBV12-4	few	TGTGCCAGCAGTGGAGAGACCCAGTACTTC	CASSGETQYF
TRBJ2-7	-	TRBV20-1	-	TGCAGTGCTAGAGCAGGGTTTTACGAGCAGTACTTC	CSARAGFYEQYF
TRBJ2-3	-	TRBV29-1	-	TGCAGCGTGCCGCTAGATGAGTATACGCAGTATTTT	CSVPLDEYTQYF
TRBJ2-1	TRBD2	TRBV4-2	-	TGTGCCAGCAGCCAAGAACTAGCGTCGCGGCATGAGCAGTTCTTC	CASSQELASRHEQFF
TRBJ2-5	TRBD2	TRBV30	-	TGTGCCTGGAGTGCGGGTAGCGGGGGCTTGGGGGAGACCCAGTACTTC	CAWSAGSGGLGETQYF
TRBJ2-7	-	TRBV7-2	-	TGTGCCAGCAGCCCCGGGAGAGGGCGCCACGAGCAGTACTTC	CASSPGRGRHEQYF
TRBJ1-1	-	TRBV30	once	TGTGCCTGGAGTGTAGAGGCGAGCCCTGAAGCTTTCTTT	CAWSVEASPEAFF
TRBJ2-7	-	TRBV6-1	-	TGTGCCAGCAGTGAATCGTGGGGTTCTTACGAGCAGTACTTC	CASSESWGSYEQYF
TRBJ2-5	TRBD1	TRBV29-1	-	TGCAGCGTTGAACCGGCGACAGGGCGCCTCCAAGAGACCCAGTACTTC	CSVEPATGRLQETQYF
TRBJ2-7	TRBD1	TRBV4-2	-	TGTGCCAGCGCACCGGGACAGGGAAGAAACGAGCAGTACTTC	CASAPGQGRNEQYF
TRBJ1-5	-	TRBV2	-	TGTGCCAGCAGACCGACAGAAGGTCAGCCCCAGCATTTT	CASRPTEGQPQHF
TRBJ2-5	TRBD1	TRBV2	-	TGTGCCAGCAGCCGGACAGGGGGCGGCCAAGAGACCCAGTACTTC	CASSRTGGGQETQYF
TRBJ1-5	-	TRBV12-3/TRBV12-4	-	TGTGCCAGCAGAAAAGACGGAGCGGATCAGCCCCAGCATTTT	CASRKDGADQPQHF
TRBJ1-1	-	TRBV6-2/TRBV6-3	-	TGTGCCAGCAGGGCGACAGTTATGAACACTGAAGCTTTCTTT	CASRATVMNTEAFF
TRBJ2-1	-	TRBV5-6	-	TGTGCCAGCAGCTTGGTCCTCATGGGGAATGAGCAGTTCTTC	CASSLVLMGNEQFF
TRBJ1-1	-	TRBV6-6	-	TGTGCCAGCAGCCCAAGTCTGGGCACTGAAGCTTTCTTT	CASSPSLGTEAFF
TRBJ2-7	TRBD1	TRBV4-3	-	TGCGCCAGCAGCCAAAGGACAGGACTCTACGAGCAGTACTTC	CASSQRTGLYEQYF
TRBJ1-1	-	TRBV6-6	-	TGTGCCAGCAGTTACTCCCGGGGCGCGGCTTTCTTT	CASSYSRGAAFF
TRBJ1-1	-	TRBV7-2	-	TGTGCCAGCAGATTAACACAGGGTCACACTGAAGCTTTCTTT	CASRLTQGHTEAFF
TRBJ2-7	-	TRBV20-1	-	TGCAGTGCTAGAGTATCAGCCTACGAGCAGTACTTC	CSARVSAYEQYF
TRBJ1-2	TRBD1	TRBV6-5	-	TGTGCCAGCAGTTACGACAGGGTCTTTGGTGGCTACACCTTC	CASSYDRVFGGYTF
TRBJ1-6	TRBD1	TRBV10-3	once	TGTGCCATCAGGGGGGGAGGGGGCACTAATTCACCCCTCCACTTT	CAIRGGGGTNSPLHF
TRBJ2-7	TRBD2	TRBV4-2	-	TGTGCCAGCACTCCCAACCTGGCAGCGGGAGTCCTCGAGCAGTACTTC	CASTPNLAAGVLEQYF
TRBJ1-2	TRBD1	TRBV20-1	-	TGCAGTGCTTGGCAGGGGGTATATGGCTACACCTTC	CSAWQGVYGYTF
TRBJ1-6	-	TRBV29-1	-	TGCAGCGTTAGGAGCCGGGACTCACCCCTCCACTTT	CSVRSRDSPLHF
TRBJ2-6	-	TRBV5-6	-	TGTGCCAGCAGCTTGGCCAATTTCCGTTCTGGGGCCAACGTCCTGACTTTC	CASSLANFRSGANVLTF
TRBJ1-2	-	TRBV13	-	TGTGCCAGCAGCTTACAGGGATACTATGGCTACACCTTC	CASSLQGYYGYTF
TRBJ2-7	-	TRBV4-2	-	TGTGCCAGCAGCCAAGATGTTTACGGATCCTACGAGCAGTACTTC	CASSQDVYGSYEQYF
TRBJ1-4	TRBD1	TRBV30	once	TGTGCCTGGAGTTGGAAGGGGGCGATTGAAAAACTGTTTTTT	CAWSWKGAIEKLFF
TRBJ1-4	TRBD1	TRBV4-1	-	TGCGCCAGCAGCCAGCGACAGGGTATCGAAGAAAAACTGTTTTTT	CASSQRQGIEEKLFF
TRBJ1-5	-	TRBV14	-	TGTGCCAGCAGCCGGGGGAGGCAGCCCCAGCATTTT	CASSRGRQPQHF
TRBJ2-7	-	TRBV5-1	-	TGCGCCAGCCGCGAGGCGATGGGCTTCTCCTACGAGCAGTACTTC	CASREAMGFSYEQYF
TRBJ1-6	-	TRBV15	-	TGTGCCACCAGCAGAGATATCTACAGGGTGGAGAATTCACCCCTCCACTTT	CATSRDIYRVENSPLHF
TRBJ1-4	-	TRBV4-3	-	TGCGCCAGCAAGGTTAATCAGGGACAAAATGAAAAACTGTTTTTT	CASKVNQGQNEKLFF
TRBJ1-1	-	TRBV29-1	-	TGCAGCGTTGAACCCGGGTCTGAAGCTTTCTTT	CSVEPGSEAFF
TRBJ2-1	TRBD2	TRBV20-1	-	TGCAGTGCAACTACTAGCGGGGAGTACAATGAGCAGTTCTTC	CSATTSGEYNEQFF
TRBJ2-1	-	TRBV7-8	-	TGTGCCAGCAGCTGGTCGACGGGTGAGCAGTTCTTC	CASSWSTGEQFF